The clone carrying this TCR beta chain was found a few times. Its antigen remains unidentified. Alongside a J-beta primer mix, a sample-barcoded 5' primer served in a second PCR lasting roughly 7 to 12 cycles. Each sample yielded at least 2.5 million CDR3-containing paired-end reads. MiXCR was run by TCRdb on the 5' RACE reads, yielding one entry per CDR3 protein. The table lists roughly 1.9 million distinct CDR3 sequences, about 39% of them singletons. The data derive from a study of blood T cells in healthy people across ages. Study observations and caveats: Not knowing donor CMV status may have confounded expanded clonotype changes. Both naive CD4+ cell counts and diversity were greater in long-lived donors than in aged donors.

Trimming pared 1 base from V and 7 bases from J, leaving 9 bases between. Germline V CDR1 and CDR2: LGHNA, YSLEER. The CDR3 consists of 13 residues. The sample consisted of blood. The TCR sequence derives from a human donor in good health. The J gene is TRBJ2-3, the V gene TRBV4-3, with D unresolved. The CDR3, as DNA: TGCGCCAGCAGCCAAGCGGGCAGCTATACGCAGTATTTT. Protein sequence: CASSQAGSYTQYF.